The 11 T cell receptor beta chains presented below share a single source sample, sequenced in a study of CD8+ T cells in alopecia areata. cDNA serving as the sequencing template came from extracted, reverse transcribed RNA. Only in-frame clones appear in the TCRdb table, and some are missing; sequencing was by immunoSEQ multiplex PCR. The table shows hundreds of thousands of clones, with 50% to 70% occurring only once. The specimen comprised CD4+ T cells sorted from blood, sampled at week 0. These receptors originate from a human donor with alopecia areata.

V and J are TRBV2 and TRBJ1-2; a weak D match, TRBD1 (6 bases). The V and J ends lost 6 bases and 3 bases respectively, with 11 bases between them. The CDR3 runs to 13 residues. The V gene's germline CDR1 is SNHLY and CDR2 FYNNEI. The CDR3 sequence: CASRTGFDYGYTF. The CDR3, as DNA: TGTGCCAGCAGGACAGGATTTGACTATGGCTACACCTTC.

This clone was observed a handful of times. The chain employs TRBV5-4 and TRBJ2-1; 7 bases match TRBD2. In germline, CDR1 is SGHNT, CDR2 YYREEE (reference sequence). The CDR3 loop spans 14 amino acids. The trim removed 4 bases at V and 3 bases at J, leaving 4 bases unmatched. The CDR3 bases are TGTGCCAGCAGCGAGCAGCGGGGCTACAATGAGCAGTTCTTC. Protein sequence: CASSEQRGYNEQFF.

This clone was observed a few times. The chain employs TRBV19 and TRBJ2-7, with 7 bases lining up with TRBD1. The CDR3 loop spans 14 amino acids. V lost 5 bases to trimming and J lost 6 bases; unmatched junction nucleotides: 10. Per the germline V gene, CDR1 is LNHDA and CDR2 is SQIVND (reference sequence). CDR3 amino acids: CASSRQGEVSEQYF. DNA for the CDR3: TGTGCCAGTAGTCGACAGGGAGAAGTCTCCGAGCAGTACTTC. The variable domain in full, completed from reference TRBV19 and TRBJ2-7, reads DGGITQSPKYLFRKEGQNVTLSCEQNLNHDAMYWYRQDPGQGLRLIYYSQIVNDFQKGDIAEGYSVSREKKESFPLTVTSAQKNPTAFYLCASSRQGEVSEQYFGPGTRLTVT.

The chain combines TRBV7-3 with TRBJ1-5, with D perhaps matching TRBD1 (6 bases). The length of the CDR3 is 13 residues. The ends were cut back, 5 bases at V and 4 bases at J, with 9 bases in the middle. From germline, CDR1 is SGHTA and CDR2 FQGTGA. CDR3 protein: CASSLGQNQPQHF. As DNA, the CDR3 is TGTGCCAGCAGCCTTGGACAGAATCAGCCCCAGCATTTT.

V and J are TRBV9 and TRBJ2-5; TRBD1 aligns across 8 bases. The germline V gene has CDR1 SGDLS and CDR2 YYNGEE. This CDR3 spans 17 amino acids. J lost 3 bases, V lost 0 bases, and 10 bases had no gene match. CDR3 region: CASSVGAGGPMKETQYF. CDR3 in DNA: TGTGCCAGCAGCGTAGGAGCAGGGGGCCCAATGAAAGAGACCCAGTACTTC.

With regard to this clone: The same CDR3 is also encoded by other DNA sequences in this sample. The chain has TRBV9 and TRBJ2-6; TRBD1 matches 7 bases. The CDR3 spans 16 residues. J gave up 2 bases and V 2 bases, and 4 bases lay outside the gene matches. CDR1 and CDR2 (germline): SGDLS, YYNGEE. The DNA of the CDR3 is TGTGCCAGCAGCGTTGGTGACAGGGCTGGGGCCAACGTCCTGACTTTC. Amino acid sequence: CASSVGDRAGANVLTF.

This chain connects TRBV5-1 to TRBJ2-1, with 8 positions matching TRBD2. V lost 2 bases and J lost 2; bases outside the gene matches: 3. From germline, CDR1 is SGHRS and CDR2 YFSETQ. CDR3 length: 15 amino acids. CDR3 sequence reads: CASSFSGATYNEQFF. CDR3 nucleotide sequence: TGCGCCAGCAGCTTTAGCGGGGCCACCTACAATGAGCAGTTCTTC.

The chain employs TRBV6-5 and TRBJ1-2; 11 positions match TRBD1. The germline V gene encodes CDR1 MNHEY and CDR2 SVGAGI. Trimming at V came to 5 bases and at J to 7 bases, leaving 6 bases not matched to a gene. This CDR3 comprises 14 residues. The CDR3 region is CASSRTGGFTGYTF. The DNA for the CDR3 is TGTGCCAGCAGTAGGACAGGGGGCTTCACTGGCTACACCTTC.

This clone was recorded once. The CDR3 DNA sequence: TGTGCCAGCAGTTACTCACGGACAGGGAGGTCGTACGAGCAGTACTTC. Residues: CASSYSRTGRSYEQYF. The V and J genes are TRBV6-5 and TRBJ2-7, with 8 bases that match TRBD1. After removal of 0 bases from V and 4 bases from J, the junction contained 8 bases not matched to a gene. The V gene's germline CDR1 is MNHEY and CDR2 SVGAGI. The CDR3 runs to 16 residues.

The V gene is TRBV11-2, the J gene TRBJ2-2; D call uncertain. Trimming cost V 1 base and J 4 bases, with 10 bases left between them. In germline, CDR1 is SGHAT, CDR2 FQNNGV. This CDR3 contains 15 residues. The CDR3 loop reads CASSLAGFGTGELFF. As DNA, the CDR3 is TGTGCCAGCAGCTTAGCTGGGTTTGGCACCGGGGAGCTGTTTTTT.

Worth noting for this clone: Other DNA sequences in the sample encode the same CDR3. This chain uses TRBV30 with TRBJ1-2; TRBD1 might be the D (5 bases). CDR1 GTSNPN and CDR2 SVGIG come from the germline V gene (reference sequence). This CDR3 spans 13 amino acids. The V end lost 3 bases, the J end lost 4 bases, and 12 bases lay between the germline ends. CDR3 loop: CAWSRSGPYGYTF. As DNA, the CDR3 is TGTGCCTGGAGCCGATCGGGACCCTATGGCTACACCTTC.